This record concerns one T cell receptor (beta chain) sequence. Random hexamers were used to reverse transcribe an amount of about 0.45 to 1 ug RNA. From the immunoSEQ multiplex PCR reads, TCRdb called clonotypes with MiXCR, one entry per CDR3 protein. Here the sample spans some 170,000 distinct CDR3 sequences, roughly 94% being singletons. J gave up 0 bases and V 11 bases, and 9 bases lay outside the gene matches. Germline lookup yields CDR1 MNHNS and CDR2 SASEGT. The CDR3 has 16 residues. This entry comes from a study of CD8 T cells in Susac syndrome. TCR beta sequences were obtained from blood CD8+ and CD4+ T cells.

The sequence derives from a human donor with multiple sclerosis. This sequence joins TRBV6-1 and TRBJ2-6; 8 bases match TRBD1. The sample consisted of CD4+ T cells from PBMCs. CDR3 protein: CAVKTGQDSGANVLTF. CDR3 coding DNA: TGTGCCGTAAAGACGGGACAGGACTCTGGGGCCAACGTCCTGACTTTC.